Each of the 14 T cell receptor beta chains below was sequenced from the same sample in a study of shared T cell receptors in the human thymus. Sequencing was performed with immunoSEQ multiplex PCR; in TCRdb, only in-frame clones are kept and a portion is missing. The sample carries roughly 660,000 clones, 88% recorded once. These same records also appear under a second study, on human thymus T cells.

Sequenced input: thymocytes. The origin of the receptors is a boy younger than two with a congenital heart defect.

The chain links TRBV19 to TRBJ1-1; 7 bases agree with TRBD1. CDR3 length: 16 amino acids. J gave up 3 bases and V 3 bases, and 10 bases lay outside the gene matches. The germline gives CDR1 LNHDA, CDR2 SQIVND (reference sequence). CDR3 amino acids: CASSMERQGGDTEAFF. The CDR3 DNA follows: TGTGCCAGTAGTATGGAGAGACAGGGTGGTGACACTGAAGCTTTCTTT.

CDR3 loop: CASSPGVGLSTDTQYF. Here the CDR3 DNA reads TGTGCCAGCAGTCCAGGGGTGGGTTTGAGCACAGATACGCAGTATTTT. The gene calls are TRBV6-6 and TRBJ2-3; TRBD1 is a possible D gene (6 bases). The CDR3 runs 16 residues. The V and J ends lost 5 bases and 0 bases respectively, with 15 bases between them. The germline gives CDR1 MNHNY, CDR2 SVGAGI (reference sequence).

The CDR3 here is CASSGPKDPDTQYF. The CDR3 nucleotides read TGTGCCAGTAGTGGCCCCAAAGATCCAGATACGCAGTATTTT. The V gene is TRBV19, the J gene TRBJ2-3, with no clear D. In germline, CDR1 is LNHDA, CDR2 SQIVND (reference sequence). V was cut by 5 bases and J by 4 bases, with 13 bases left in between. The CDR3 runs to 14 residues.

The genes are TRBV27 and TRBJ2-7; TRBD2 matches at 7 bases. Per germline, CDR1 MNHEY and CDR2 SMNVEV (reference sequence). The CDR3 is 14 residues long. Trimming removed 3 bases from V and 5 bases from J; junction bases left unmatched: 7. The CDR3 loop reads CASSFGRREHEQYF. The DNA of the CDR3 is TGTGCCAGCAGTTTTGGACGGCGGGAGCACGAGCAGTACTTC.

As regards this clone: The sample has other DNA sequences that encode this CDR3 too. The chain employs TRBV29-1 and TRBJ1-4; D is uncertain. Trimming cost V 6 bases and J 8 bases, with 16 bases left between them. This CDR3 is built from 13 residues. The germline V gene encodes CDR1 SQVTM and CDR2 ANQGSEA. The CDR3 bases are TGCAGCGTCCATCCGCTCACTGAGGAAAAACTGTTTTTT. It yields the protein CSVHPLTEEKLFF.

V usage is TRBV19 and J usage is TRBJ2-7; D is possibly TRBD2 (6 bases). With 10 bases removed from V and 7 bases from J, the gap between germline ends came to 23 bases. The length of the CDR3 is 14 residues. From germline, CDR1 is LNHDA and CDR2 SQIVND (reference sequence). CDR3 coding DNA: TGTGCCACCGCGGGACCTAGTGGGATTGGGGAGCAGTACTTC. It encodes CATAGPSGIGEQYF.

V gene TRBV6-5 combines with J gene TRBJ1-1; no definite D call. Between the trimmed V and J ends, which lost 8 bases and 4 bases, there was a span of 20 bases. The germline V gene encodes CDR1 MNHEY and CDR2 SVGAGI. CDR3 length equals 15 residues. CDR3 in amino acids: CASSPPGRAFTEAFF. In nucleotides, the CDR3 is TGTGCCAGCTCCCCCCCGGGGAGGGCCTTCACTGAAGCTTTCTTT.

The chain has TRBV28 and TRBJ1-4, with D perhaps TRBD1 (5 bases). Trimming removed 5 bases at V and 3 bases at J, with 22 bases between. Germline lookup yields CDR1 MDHEN and CDR2 SYDVKM. The CDR3 covers 18 residues. The CDR3 DNA sequence: TGTGCCAGCAGTCCACTCCCGGACCCCCAGGGCCCTAATGAAAAACTGTTTTTT. This translates into CASSPLPDPQGPNEKLFF.

The genes are TRBV7-8 and TRBJ2-5, with D tentatively TRBD1 (6 bases). The CDR3 runs to 18 residues. Germline CDR1 is SGHVS and CDR2 is FQNEAQ. V was clipped by 1 base and J by 0 bases, with 18 bases between them. The CDR3 coding sequence is TGTGCCAGCAGCTTAGGGCCGTCATCGTACAGGGACCAAGAGACCCAGTACTTC. Amino acids: CASSLGPSSYRDQETQYF.

CDR3 coding DNA: TGTGCTCGGGGACAGCCCTATGGCTACACCTTC. This gives the protein CARGQPYGYTF. V gene TRBV30 combines with J gene TRBJ1-2; TRBD1 agrees at 7 bases. The CDR3 spans 11 residues. CDR1 and CDR2 from the germline V gene are GTSNPN and SVGIG (reference sequence).

The genes are TRBV25-1 and TRBJ1-4, with a weak D call TRBD1 (6 bases). Trimming took off 2 bases at V and 8 bases at J, with 18 bases between the two ends. The CDR3 contains 16 residues. Germline V lookup: CDR1 MGHDK, CDR2 SYGVNS. CDR3 nucleotides: TGTGCCAGCAGTGAAGGGGGTGGGCAGGGGAGCGAAAAACTGTTTTTT. Its protein product is CASSEGGGQGSEKLFF.

V and J are TRBV7-2 and TRBJ2-1, with D perhaps matching TRBD2 (5 bases). The V and J ends lost 3 bases and 3 bases respectively, with 18 bases between them. CDR1 SGHTA and CDR2 FQGNSA come from the germline V gene. The CDR3 covers 17 residues. CDR3 region: CASSLRLAGKFYNEQFF. The DNA of the CDR3 is TGTGCCAGCAGCTTGCGGCTAGCCGGAAAGTTCTACAATGAGCAGTTCTTC.

This chain links TRBV19 with TRBJ2-5, with D perhaps matching TRBD2 (6 bases). The CDR3 runs to 15 residues. The V and J ends lost 1 base and 5 bases respectively, with 14 bases between them. Germline loops: CDR1 LNHDA, CDR2 SQIVND (reference sequence). This CDR3 is CASSIVVGRLETQYF. In nucleotides, the CDR3 is TGTGCCAGTAGTATAGTGGTAGGGAGGCTTGAGACCCAGTACTTC.

This chain links TRBV5-4 with TRBJ1-1, with D possibly being TRBD1 (6 bases). This CDR3 has 13 residues. Germline CDR1 is SGHNT and CDR2 is YYREEE (reference sequence). Trimming cost V 7 bases and J 1 base, with 11 bases left between them. DNA for the CDR3: TGTGCCAGCTCAGGGACAAAGAACACTGAAGCTTTCTTT. Its translation: CASSGTKNTEAFF.